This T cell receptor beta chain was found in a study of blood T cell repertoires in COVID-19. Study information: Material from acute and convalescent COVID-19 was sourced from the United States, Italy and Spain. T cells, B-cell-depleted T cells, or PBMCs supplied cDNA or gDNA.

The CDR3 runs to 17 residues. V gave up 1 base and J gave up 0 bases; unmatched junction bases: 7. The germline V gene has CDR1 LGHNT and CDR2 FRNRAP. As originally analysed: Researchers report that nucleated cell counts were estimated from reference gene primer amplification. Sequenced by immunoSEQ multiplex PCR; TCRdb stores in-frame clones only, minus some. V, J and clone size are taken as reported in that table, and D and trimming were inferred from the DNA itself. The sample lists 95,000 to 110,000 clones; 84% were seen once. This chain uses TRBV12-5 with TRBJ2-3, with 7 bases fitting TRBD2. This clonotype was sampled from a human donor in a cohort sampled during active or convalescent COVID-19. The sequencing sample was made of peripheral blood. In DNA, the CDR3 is TGTGCTAGTGGTTTGGGGGGAGGGTCCCTTAGCACAGATACGCAGTATTTT. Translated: CASGLGGGSLSTDTQYF.